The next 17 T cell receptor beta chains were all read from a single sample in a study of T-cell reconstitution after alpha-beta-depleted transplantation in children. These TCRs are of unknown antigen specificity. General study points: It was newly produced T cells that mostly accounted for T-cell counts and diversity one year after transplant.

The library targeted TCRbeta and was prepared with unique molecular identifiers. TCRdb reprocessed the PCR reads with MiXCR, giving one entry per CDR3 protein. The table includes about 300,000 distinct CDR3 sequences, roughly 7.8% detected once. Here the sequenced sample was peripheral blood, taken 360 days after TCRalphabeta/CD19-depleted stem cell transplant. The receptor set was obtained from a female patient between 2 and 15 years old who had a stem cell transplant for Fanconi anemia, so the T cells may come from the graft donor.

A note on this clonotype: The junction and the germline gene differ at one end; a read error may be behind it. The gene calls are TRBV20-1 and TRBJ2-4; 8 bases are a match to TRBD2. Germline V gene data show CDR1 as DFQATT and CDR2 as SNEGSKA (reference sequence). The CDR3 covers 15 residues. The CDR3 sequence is CCAREAGGAKNIQYF. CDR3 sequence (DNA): TGCTGTGCTAGAGAGGCGGGGGGAGCCAAAAACATTCAGTACTTC.

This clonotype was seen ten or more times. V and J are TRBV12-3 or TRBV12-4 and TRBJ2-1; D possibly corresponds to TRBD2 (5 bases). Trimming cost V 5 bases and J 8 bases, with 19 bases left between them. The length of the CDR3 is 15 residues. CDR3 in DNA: TGTGCCAGCAGTCCACTGACTACCCGAGCGGATGAGCAGTTCTTC. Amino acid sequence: CASSPLTTRADEQFF.

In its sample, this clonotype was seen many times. CDR3 in amino acids: CSARGAIAEQGDEQYF. CDR3 nucleotides: TGCAGTGCTAGGGGGGCAATAGCGGAACAAGGCGACGAGCAGTACTTC. V usage is TRBV20-1 and J usage is TRBJ2-7; D tentatively reads TRBD1 or TRBD2 (6 bases each). V lost 3 bases and J lost 5, with 23 bases in between. The CDR3 length is 16 residues. Per the germline V gene, CDR1 is DFQATT and CDR2 is SNEGSKA (reference sequence).

The CDR3 sequence is CASSLRSGQGAYEQYF. The CDR3, as DNA: TGTGCCAGCAGCTTAAGGTCGGGACAGGGTGCCTACGAGCAGTACTTC. This chain connects TRBV7-2 to TRBJ2-7; 9 nucleotides agree with TRBD1. V was clipped by 2 bases and J by 2 bases; unmatched bases: 7. The CDR3 extends over 16 amino acids. From germline, CDR1 is SGHTA and CDR2 FQGNSA.

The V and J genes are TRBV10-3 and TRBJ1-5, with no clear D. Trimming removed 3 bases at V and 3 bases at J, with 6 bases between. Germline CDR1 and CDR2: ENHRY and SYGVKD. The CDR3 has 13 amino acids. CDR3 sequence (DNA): TGTGCCATCAGTGATGGATACAATCAGCCCCAGCATTTT. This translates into CAISDGYNQPQHF.

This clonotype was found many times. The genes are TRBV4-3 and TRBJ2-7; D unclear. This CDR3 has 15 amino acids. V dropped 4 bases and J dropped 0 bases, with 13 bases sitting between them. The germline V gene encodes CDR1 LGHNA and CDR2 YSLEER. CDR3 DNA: TGCGCCAGCAGCCTGACCTGGAGCAGCTCCTACGAGCAGTACTTC. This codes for CASSLTWSSSYEQYF.

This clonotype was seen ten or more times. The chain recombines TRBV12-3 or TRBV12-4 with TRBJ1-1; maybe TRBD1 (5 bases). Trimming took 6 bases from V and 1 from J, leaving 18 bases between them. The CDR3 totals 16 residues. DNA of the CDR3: TGTGCCAGCAGCCTCCGGGCAGGGAGTGGGAACACTGAAGCTTTCTTT. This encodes CASSLRAGSGNTEAFF.

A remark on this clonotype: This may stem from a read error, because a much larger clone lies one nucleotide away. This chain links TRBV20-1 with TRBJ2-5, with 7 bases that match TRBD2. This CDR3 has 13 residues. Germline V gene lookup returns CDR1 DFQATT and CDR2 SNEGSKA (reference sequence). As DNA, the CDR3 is TGCTGCATCTATATGGGGGGGCAAGAGACCCAGTACTTC. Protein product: CCIYMGGQETQYF.

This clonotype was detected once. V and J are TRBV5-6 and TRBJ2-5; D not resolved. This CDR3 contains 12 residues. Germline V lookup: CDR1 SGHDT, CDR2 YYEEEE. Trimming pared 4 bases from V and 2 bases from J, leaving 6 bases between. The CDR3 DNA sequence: TGTGCCAGCAGCACCCCGCAAGAGACCCAGTACTTC. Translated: CASSTPQETQYF.

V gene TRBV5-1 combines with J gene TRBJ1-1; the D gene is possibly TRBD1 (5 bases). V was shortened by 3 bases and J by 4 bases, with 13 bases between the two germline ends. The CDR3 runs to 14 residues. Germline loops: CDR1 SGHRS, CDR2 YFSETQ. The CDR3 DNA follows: TGCGCCAGCAGCTCAAAGGGGAGGATCACTGAAGCTTTCTTT. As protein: CASSSKGRITEAFF. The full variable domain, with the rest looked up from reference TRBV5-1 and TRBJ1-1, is KAGVTQTPRYLIKTRGQQVTLSCSPISGHRSVSWYQQTPGQGLQFLFEYFSETQRNKGNFPGRFSGRQFSNSRSEMNVSTLELGDSALYLCASSSKGRITEAFFGQGTRLTVV.

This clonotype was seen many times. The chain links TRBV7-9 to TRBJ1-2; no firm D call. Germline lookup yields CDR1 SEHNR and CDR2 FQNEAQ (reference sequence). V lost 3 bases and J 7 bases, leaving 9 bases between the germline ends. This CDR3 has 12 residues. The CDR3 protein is CASSFESGGYTF. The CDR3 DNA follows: TGTGCCAGCAGCTTCGAGAGTGGTGGCTACACCTTC.

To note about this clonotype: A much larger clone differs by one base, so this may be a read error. CDR3 sequence reads: CASSPGLAGNNGELFF. The CDR3 nucleotides are TGCGCCAGCAGCCCGGGACTAGCGGGGAACAACGGGGAGCTGTTTTTT. The genes are TRBV5-1 and TRBJ2-2; 13 positions match TRBD2. This CDR3 has 16 amino acids. The V gene's germline CDR1 is SGHRS and CDR2 YFSETQ. The full variable domain, with the rest looked up from reference TRBV5-1 and TRBJ2-2, is KAGVTQTPRYLIKTRGQQVTLSCSPISGHRSVSWYQQTPGQGLQFLFEYFSETQRNKGNFPGRFSGRQFSNSRSEMNVSTLELGDSALYLCASSPGLAGNNGELFFGEGSRLTVL.

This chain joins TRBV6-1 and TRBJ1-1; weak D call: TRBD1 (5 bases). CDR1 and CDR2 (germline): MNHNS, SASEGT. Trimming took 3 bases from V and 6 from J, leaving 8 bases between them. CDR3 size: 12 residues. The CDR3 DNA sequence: TGTGCCAGCAGTGATTGGGGGGCTGAAGCTTTCTTT. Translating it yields CASSDWGAEAFF.

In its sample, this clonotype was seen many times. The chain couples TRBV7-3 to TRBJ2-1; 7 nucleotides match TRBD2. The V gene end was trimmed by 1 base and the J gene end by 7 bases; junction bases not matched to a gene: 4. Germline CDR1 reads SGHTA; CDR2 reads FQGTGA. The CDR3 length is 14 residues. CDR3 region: CASSLRLGGNEQFF. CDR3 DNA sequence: TGTGCCAGCAGCTTAAGACTCGGGGGGAATGAGCAGTTCTTC.

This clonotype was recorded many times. For the CDR3, the DNA is TGTGCCAGCAGTGCCTTCAATGAGCAGTTCTTC. Amino acid sequence: CASSAFNEQFF. The J gene is TRBJ2-1, the V gene TRBV9; unclear D gene. Per germline, CDR1 SGDLS and CDR2 YYNGEE. This CDR3 contains 11 residues. The V and J ends lost 5 bases and 6 bases respectively, with 6 bases between them.

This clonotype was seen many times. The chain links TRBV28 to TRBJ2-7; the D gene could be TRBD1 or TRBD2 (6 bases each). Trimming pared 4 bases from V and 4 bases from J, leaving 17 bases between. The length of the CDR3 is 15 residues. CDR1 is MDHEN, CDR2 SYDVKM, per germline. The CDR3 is CASSSIPRGAYEQYF. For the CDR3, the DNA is TGTGCCAGCAGTTCCATCCCGAGGGGGGCTTACGAGCAGTACTTC.

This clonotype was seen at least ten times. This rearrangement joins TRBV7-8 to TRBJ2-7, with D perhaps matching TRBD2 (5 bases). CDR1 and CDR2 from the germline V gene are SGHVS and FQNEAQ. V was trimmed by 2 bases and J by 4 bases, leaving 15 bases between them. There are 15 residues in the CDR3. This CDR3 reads CASSLSGGLLYEQYF. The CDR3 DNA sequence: TGTGCCAGCAGCTTATCGGGCGGACTTCTATACGAGCAGTACTTC.